This T cell receptor (beta chain) was sequenced in a study of cytomegalovirus exposure and HLA in healthy donors. Background on the study: A later analysis reported the approximately 120 validation repertoires used the same platform as the 666 first-cohort repertoires.

In the case of this clone: Its antigen is still unknown.

The donors were members of the approximately 130-subject validation cohort (separate from the approximately 670-subject first cohort). CDR1 and CDR2 (germline): MNHEY, SVGAGI. The length of the CDR3 is 16 residues. The V end was cut by 4 bases, the J end by 0 bases, with 10 bases between. Study-wide findings and caveats: It was found in a later analysis that first-cohort TCR clusters tended to co-occur in the 120 validation repertoires. Researchers counted 180 or so TCR beta chains as cytomegalovirus-associated.

Sequencing was performed with immunoSEQ multiplex PCR; in TCRdb, only in-frame clones are kept and a portion is missing. Of roughly 79,000 clones in the sample, approximately 93% are singletons; the top ten hold roughly 0.74%. V and J are TRBV6-5 and TRBJ1-6; D is uncertain. The sequence derives from a man between 18 and 35 years old in good health and CMV-seronegative. Material: PBMCs. CDR3 sequence: CASSFEARSYNSPLHF. The CDR3 nucleotides are TGTGCCAGCAGTTTTGAGGCCCGCTCCTATAATTCACCCCTCCACTTT.